This T cell receptor (beta chain) derives from a study of CD8 T cells in Susac syndrome. From blood CD8+ and CD4+ T cells, TCR beta sequences were generated. While CD8+ and CD4+ T cells were isolated negatively, TEMRA cells were enriched by FACS. RNA, at roughly 0.5 to 1 ug, was reverse transcribed with random hexamers. Via MiXCR, TCRdb re-called the immunoSEQ multiplex PCR reads, giving one row per CDR3 protein. Among 190,000 or so distinct CDR3 sequences, roughly 96% were seen once, and the ten largest hold about 0.096%. This CDR3 is built from 13 residues. Looked up from germline, CDR1 is SGHRS and CDR2 is YFSETQ. V dropped 0 bases and J dropped 3 bases, with 7 bases sitting between them.

The chain recombines TRBV5-1 with TRBJ2-7; no firm D call. Sequences were obtained from CD4+ T cells from PBMCs. This sequence was found in a human donor with multiple sclerosis. The CDR3 sequence: CASSLGPGYEQYF. CDR3 DNA: TGCGCCAGCAGCTTGGGTCCGGGCTACGAGCAGTACTTC.